This T cell receptor (beta chain) was captured in a study of CXCR3-negative and CXCR3-positive naive CD8 T cells. Study-wide points: Naive subsets did not differ in surface CD5, and TRB CDR3 properties served to infer TCR strength. The study found comparably high diversity in both naive subsets and much lower diversity in memory CD8+ cells.

As to this clonotype: Its antigen remains unknown.

UMI labels and 5' RACE were used to prepare the TRB cDNA libraries. From its re-call of the 5' RACE reads, TCRdb lists each CDR3 protein once, without DNA. Listed are fewer than 55,000 distinct CDR3 sequences; about 1.4% falls within the top ten. This CDR3 has 16 amino acids. Per the germline V gene, CDR1 is MDHEN and CDR2 is SYDVKM. This sequence was found in a human donor in good health. Some clones in this sample may be carry-over from other donors' samples. Sample: naive CXCR3- CD8+ T cells from blood. Subset reported: CD45RO-CCR7+CD27+CD95- naive CD8+ T cells lacking CXCR3 (TNR3-). The chain couples TRBV28 to TRBJ2-5; TCRdb proposes TRBD1, but this gene call is untestable without DNA. The CDR3 sequence is CASSSLQGSGVETQYF.